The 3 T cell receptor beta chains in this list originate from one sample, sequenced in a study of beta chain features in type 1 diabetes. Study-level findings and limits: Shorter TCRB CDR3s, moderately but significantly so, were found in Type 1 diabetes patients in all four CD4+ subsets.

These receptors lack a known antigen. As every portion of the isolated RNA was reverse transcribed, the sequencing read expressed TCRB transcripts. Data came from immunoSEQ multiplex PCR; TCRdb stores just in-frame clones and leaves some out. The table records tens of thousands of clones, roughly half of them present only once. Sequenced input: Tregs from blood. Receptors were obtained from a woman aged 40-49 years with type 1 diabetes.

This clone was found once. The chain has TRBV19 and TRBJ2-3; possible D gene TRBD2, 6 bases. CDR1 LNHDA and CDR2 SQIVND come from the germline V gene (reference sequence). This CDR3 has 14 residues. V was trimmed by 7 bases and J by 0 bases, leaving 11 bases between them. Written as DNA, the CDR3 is TGTGCCAGTAAAAGGGAGGCTAGCACAGATACGCAGTATTTT. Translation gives CASKREASTDTQYF. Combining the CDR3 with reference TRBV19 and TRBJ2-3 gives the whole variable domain DGGITQSPKYLFRKEGQNVTLSCEQNLNHDAMYWYRQDPGQGLRLIYYSQIVNDFQKGDIAEGYSVSREKKESFPLTVTSAQKNPTAFYLCASKREASTDTQYFGPGTRLTVL.

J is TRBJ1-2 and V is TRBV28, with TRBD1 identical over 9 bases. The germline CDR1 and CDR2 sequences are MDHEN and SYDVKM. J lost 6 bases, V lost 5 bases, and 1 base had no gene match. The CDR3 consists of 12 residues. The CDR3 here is CASSRDRDGYTF. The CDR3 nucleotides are TGTGCCAGCAGTAGGGACAGGGATGGCTACACCTTC.

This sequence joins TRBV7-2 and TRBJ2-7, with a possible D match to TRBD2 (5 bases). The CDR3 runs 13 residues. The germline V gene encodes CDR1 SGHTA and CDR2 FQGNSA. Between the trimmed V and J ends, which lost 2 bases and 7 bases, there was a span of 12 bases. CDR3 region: CASSLQSSGEQYF. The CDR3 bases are TGTGCCAGCAGCTTACAGAGCTCGGGGGAGCAGTACTTC.